This is a list of T cell receptor beta chains from one sample in a study of T-cell reconstitution after alpha-beta-depleted transplantation in children. TCRdb re-called the PCR reads through MiXCR, storing one row per CDR3 protein. The sample gives approximately 400,000 distinct CDR3 sequences, about a tenth of which show up once; 4.5% to 7% is in the top ten. The sample consisted of PBMCs from the stem cell graft donor, taken from the stem cell graft. Every receptor here comes from a human donor who donated a stem cell graft to a child with acute myeloid leukemia. The CDR3 runs from the conserved cysteine through the conserved F or W. A D gene is named only where the DNA matches it firmly. Clone size is stated in some rows and not others, as once, few, many or a class when expanded.

D,J,size,V,CDR3,DNA
-,TRBJ2-1,few,TRBV6-5,CASRYGTGNEQFF,TGTGCCAGCCGTTATGGGACCGGTAATGAGCAGTTCTTC
-,TRBJ2-2,few,TRBV5-6,CASCADPNTGELFF,TGTGCCAGCTGCGCCGATCCGAACACCGGGGAGCTGTTTTTT
-,TRBJ2-4,-,TRBV12-3/TRBV12-4,CASSVIRGVAKNIQYF,TGTGCCAGCAGTGTTATCAGAGGAGTAGCCAAAAACATTCAGTACTTC
TRBD1,TRBJ2-7,few,TRBV5-1,CASSSGQSLHEQYF,TGCGCCAGCAGCTCGGGACAGTCTCTCCACGAGCAGTACTTC
-,TRBJ1-1,many,TRBV7-2,CASSLLSYTEAFF,TGTGCCAGCAGCTTACTTTCCTACACTGAAGCTTTCTTT
-,TRBJ2-7,many,TRBV12-3/TRBV12-4,CASSLARYSYEQYF,TGTGCCAGCAGTTTAGCCAGGTATTCCTACGAGCAGTACTTC
TRBD1,TRBJ2-1,few,TRBV29-1,CSVIDRGVGEQFF,TGCAGCGTGATCGACAGGGGGGTGGGTGAGCAGTTCTTC
-,TRBJ1-2,few,TRBV9,CASSVVGGREGIGYGYTF,TGTGCCAGCAGCGTAGTAGGGGGACGGGAGGGGATCGGATATGGCTACACCTTC
TRBD1,TRBJ1-6,few,TRBV20-1,CSAKPGQGHYNSPLHF,TGCAGTGCTAAGCCAGGACAGGGACACTATAATTCACCCCTCCACTTT
-,TRBJ1-1,few,TRBV29-1,CSVSSGVNTEAFF,TGCAGCGTTTCCTCGGGGGTGAACACTGAAGCTTTCTTT
TRBD2,TRBJ2-2,-,TRBV4-1,CASSGGTSGNTGELFF,TGCGCCAGCAGCGGCGGGACTAGCGGGAACACCGGGGAGCTGTTTTTT
-,TRBJ2-5,few,TRBV15,CATSRGQLETQYF,TGTGCCACCAGCAGAGGCCAGTTAGAGACCCAGTACTTC
TRBD2,TRBJ2-1,-,TRBV5-1,CASSAGLAAEQFF,TGCGCCAGCAGCGCGGGACTAGCGGCTGAGCAGTTCTTC
-,TRBJ2-5,few,TRBV5-1,CASSSDGRWETQYF,TGCGCCAGCAGCTCGGATGGGCGTTGGGAGACCCAGTACTTC
-,TRBJ2-5,few,TRBV12-3/TRBV12-4,CASSFPRGPAETQYF,TGTGCCAGCAGTTTTCCAAGGGGCCCGGCGGAGACCCAGTACTTC
TRBD2,TRBJ2-1,-,TRBV20-1,CSVISGAPYNEQFF,TGCAGTGTAATAAGCGGGGCGCCCTACAATGAGCAGTTCTTC
-,TRBJ1-5,many,TRBV7-2,CASSFDDNQPQHF,TGTGCCAGCAGCTTCGACGACAATCAGCCCCAGCATTTT
-,TRBJ1-1,many,TRBV7-6,CASRAGGMNTEAFF,TGTGCCAGCAGGGCGGGAGGCATGAACACTGAAGCTTTCTTT
TRBD2,TRBJ2-3,few,TRBV5-1,CASKDSGEKDTQYF,TGCGCCAGCAAAGATAGCGGGGAAAAAGATACGCAGTATTTT
-,TRBJ1-1,few,TRBV20-1,CSASPSGDTEAFF,TGCAGTGCTAGTCCCTCAGGGGACACTGAAGCTTTCTTT
-,TRBJ2-5,few,TRBV12-5,CASGGSRAETQYF,TGTGCTAGTGGGGGATCTCGTGCCGAGACCCAGTACTTC
-,TRBJ2-2,many,TRBV12-3/TRBV12-4,CASSLMGSGELFF,TGTGCCAGCAGTTTAATGGGCTCCGGGGAGCTGTTTTTT
-,TRBJ1-2,many,TRBV5-6,CASSLVGSQVNYGYTF,TGTGCCAGCAGCTTGGTAGGGTCACAAGTTAACTATGGCTACACCTTC
TRBD1,TRBJ1-1,-,TRBV4-1,CASSPRDREGGAFF,TGCGCCAGCAGCCCCCGGGACAGGGAGGGGGGGGCTTTCTTT
-,TRBJ2-1,-,TRBV30,CAWTGTYNEQFF,TGTGCCTGGACCGGGACCTACAATGAGCAGTTCTTC
TRBD2,TRBJ2-1,many,TRBV12-3/TRBV12-4,CASTPSGISAEQFF,TGTGCCAGCACCCCGAGCGGGATTTCGGCTGAGCAGTTCTTC
TRBD1,TRBJ1-1,many,TRBV29-1,CSVGQGASTEAFF,TGCAGCGTCGGACAGGGGGCCAGTACTGAAGCTTTCTTT
-,TRBJ1-1,-,TRBV5-1,CASSLAGSNTEAFF,TGCGCCAGCAGCCTAGCAGGGTCGAACACTGAAGCTTTCTTT